The entry that follows covers one T cell receptor (beta chain) sequence. This CDR3 has 15 amino acids. Germline lookup yields CDR1 SGHNT and CDR2 YYREEE (reference sequence). The V end lost 4 bases, the J end lost 5 bases, and 18 bases lay between the germline ends. The source of the sample is a study of blood T cell repertoires in COVID-19. Clones were sequenced by immunoSEQ multiplex PCR, and TCRdb holds only the in-frame ones, with some missing. The sample shows approximately 480,000 clones, 75% to 90% of them seen only once. The material sequenced was PBMCs or T cells enriched from blood (not recorded which). The V and J genes are TRBV5-4 and TRBJ1-1, with D perhaps TRBD1 (6 bases). The receptor's source is a woman aged 18-29 years who had recovered from COVID-19. The CDR3 is CASSPVAGAGTEAFF. The CDR3 nucleotides read TGTGCCAGCAGCCCCGTCGCAGGGGCTGGGACTGAAGCTTTCTTT.